This entry is about one T cell receptor (beta chain). In the original processing: Reference gene primers were amplified, and this amplification served to estimate nucleated cell counts. Method: immunoSEQ multiplex PCR; TCRdb's copy keeps in-frame clones and lacks some. The V and J calls and clone size are taken from that table; D and trimming were inferred from the DNA. The sample carries over 200,000 clones, roughly 87% recorded once. This sample was included in a study of blood T cell repertoires in COVID-19. The overall study: From T cells, B-cell-depleted T cells, or PBMCs came the material, which was cDNA or gDNA.

The receptor comes from a man aged 35 to 55 with active or convalescent COVID-19. Sequenced input: peripheral blood.

The CDR3 here is CASSLLELVPEGYTF. CDR3 nucleotide sequence: TGCGCCAGCAGCTTGCTCGAGCTCGTGCCCGAAGGCTACACCTTC. J is TRBJ1-2 and V is TRBV5-1; D uncertain. Germline V gene sequence: CDR1 SGHRS, CDR2 YFSETQ. Trimming left V 1 base short and J 8 bases short, with 18 bases between. The CDR3 sequence is 15 residues long.